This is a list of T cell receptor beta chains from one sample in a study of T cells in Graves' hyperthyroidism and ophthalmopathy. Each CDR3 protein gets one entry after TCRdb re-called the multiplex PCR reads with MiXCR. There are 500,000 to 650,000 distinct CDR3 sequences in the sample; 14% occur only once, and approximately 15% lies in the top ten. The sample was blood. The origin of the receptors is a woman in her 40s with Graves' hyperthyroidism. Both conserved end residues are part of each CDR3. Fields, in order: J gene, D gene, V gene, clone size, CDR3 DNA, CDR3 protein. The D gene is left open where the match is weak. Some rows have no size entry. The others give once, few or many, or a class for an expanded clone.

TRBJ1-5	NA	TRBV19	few	TGTGCCAGTACTTCAAGAACATTCAATCAGCCCCAGCATTTT	CASTSRTFNQPQHF
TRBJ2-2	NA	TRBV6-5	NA	TGTGCCAGCAGTTACTCCGGGTTTGGCGGGGAGCTGTTTTTT	CASSYSGFGGELFF
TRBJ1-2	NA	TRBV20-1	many	TGCAGTGCTAGTCAGGGCAGCTCTAACTATGGCTACACCTTC	CSASQGSSNYGYTF
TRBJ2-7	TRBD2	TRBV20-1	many	TGCAGTGCTCGACCCACTAGCGGGCTAAGTTACGAGCAGTACTTC	CSARPTSGLSYEQYF
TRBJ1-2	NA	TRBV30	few	TGTGCCTGGAGGGAAACCACGGGAACCCTAGGCTATGGCTACACCTTC	CAWRETTGTLGYGYTF
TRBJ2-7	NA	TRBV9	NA	TGTGCCAGCAGCGGTAGCCTCCTATCCTACGAGCAGTACTTC	CASSGSLLSYEQYF
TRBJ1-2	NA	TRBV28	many	TGTGCCAGCAGGGGCTGGGGGGGAGAGTATGGCTACACCTTC	CASRGWGGEYGYTF
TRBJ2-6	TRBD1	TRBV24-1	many	TGTGCCACCAGTGATTTGCCACCGGGACAGGGAGGCTCTGGGGCCAACGTCCTGACTTTC	CATSDLPPGQGGSGANVLTF
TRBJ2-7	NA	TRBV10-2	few	TGCGCCAGCAGTGAGTTAGGGGACCGCTACTATGGATACGAGCAGTACTTC	CASSELGDRYYGYEQYF
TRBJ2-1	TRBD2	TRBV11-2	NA	TGTGCCAGCAGACCTCTAGCGGGAGAAAGGCACAATGAGCAGTTCTTC	CASRPLAGERHNEQFF
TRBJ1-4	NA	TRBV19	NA	TGTGCCAGTAGTCCCCCTACGTTAGGGACGTCAACTAATGAAAAACTGTTTTTT	CASSPPTLGTSTNEKLFF
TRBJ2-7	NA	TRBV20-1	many	TGCAGTGCTAGCGACCAAATCTCCTACGAGCAGTACTTC	CSASDQISYEQYF
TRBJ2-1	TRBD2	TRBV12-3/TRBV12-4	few	TGTGCCAGCAGTTTTGCCCGAAGTCTAGCGGGAGTGAGCCGGGTCTACAATGAGCAGTTCTTC	CASSFARSLAGVSRVYNEQFF
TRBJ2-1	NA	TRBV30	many	TGTGCCTGGAGTGTACCGGGACATTCCTATGAGCAGTTCTTC	CAWSVPGHSYEQFF
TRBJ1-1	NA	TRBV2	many	TGTGCCAGCAGTGAAGCTGGGGGCCGCGGCACTGAAGCTTTCTTT	CASSEAGGRGTEAFF
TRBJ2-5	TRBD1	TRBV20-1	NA	TGCAGTGCTCCCCGGGACAGGGGTCGCGAGACCCAGTACTTC	CSAPRDRGRETQYF